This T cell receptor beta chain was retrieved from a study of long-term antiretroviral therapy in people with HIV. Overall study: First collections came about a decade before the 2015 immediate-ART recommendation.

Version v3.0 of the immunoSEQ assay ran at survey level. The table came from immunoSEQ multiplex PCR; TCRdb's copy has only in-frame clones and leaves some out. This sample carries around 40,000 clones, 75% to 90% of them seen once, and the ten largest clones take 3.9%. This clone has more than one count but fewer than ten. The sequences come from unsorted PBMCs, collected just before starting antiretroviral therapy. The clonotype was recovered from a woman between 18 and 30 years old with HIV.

The CDR3 DNA reads as TGTGCCAGTACCTTGGGACGGAGCTCCTACAATGAGCAGTTCTTC. Translation gives CASTLGRSSYNEQFF. This sequence joins TRBV19 and TRBJ2-1, with D tentatively TRBD1 or TRBD2 (5 bases each). Trimming stripped 7 bases from V and 0 bases from J, with 13 bases between. The CDR3 runs to 15 residues. Germline V gene sequence: CDR1 LNHDA, CDR2 SQIVND (reference sequence).